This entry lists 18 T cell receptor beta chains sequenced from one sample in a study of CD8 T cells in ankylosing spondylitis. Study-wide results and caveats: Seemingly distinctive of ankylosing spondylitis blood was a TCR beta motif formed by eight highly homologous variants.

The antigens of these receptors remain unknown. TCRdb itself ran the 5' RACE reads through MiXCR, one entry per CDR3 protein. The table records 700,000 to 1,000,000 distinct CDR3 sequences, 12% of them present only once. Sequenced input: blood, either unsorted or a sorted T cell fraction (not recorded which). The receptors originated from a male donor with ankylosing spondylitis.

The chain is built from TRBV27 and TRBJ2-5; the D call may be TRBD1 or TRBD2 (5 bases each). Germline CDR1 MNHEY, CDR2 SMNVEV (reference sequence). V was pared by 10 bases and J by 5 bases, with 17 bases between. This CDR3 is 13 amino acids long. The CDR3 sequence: CATGTGWGETQYF. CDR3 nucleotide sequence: TGTGCCACAGGGACGGGATGGGGGGAGACCCAGTACTTC.

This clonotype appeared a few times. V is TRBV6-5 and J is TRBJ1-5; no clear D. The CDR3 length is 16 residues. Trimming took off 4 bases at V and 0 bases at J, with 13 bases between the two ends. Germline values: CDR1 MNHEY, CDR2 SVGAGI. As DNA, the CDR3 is TGTGCCAGCAGTTCAAGAGGCGGCAGTAGCAATCAGCCCCAGCATTTT. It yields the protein CASSSRGGSSNQPQHF.

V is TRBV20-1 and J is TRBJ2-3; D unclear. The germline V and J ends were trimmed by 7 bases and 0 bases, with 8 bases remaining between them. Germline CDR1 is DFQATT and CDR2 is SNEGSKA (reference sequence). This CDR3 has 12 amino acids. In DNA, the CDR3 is TGCAGTGGGGCGACTAGCACAGATACGCAGTATTTT. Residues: CSGATSTDTQYF.

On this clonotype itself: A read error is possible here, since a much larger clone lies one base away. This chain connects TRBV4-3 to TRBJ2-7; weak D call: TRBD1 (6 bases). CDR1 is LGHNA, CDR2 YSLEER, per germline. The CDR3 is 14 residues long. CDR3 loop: CDSSRSDSSYEQYF. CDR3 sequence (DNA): TGCGACAGCAGCCGATCGGACAGCTCCTACGAGCAGTACTTC.

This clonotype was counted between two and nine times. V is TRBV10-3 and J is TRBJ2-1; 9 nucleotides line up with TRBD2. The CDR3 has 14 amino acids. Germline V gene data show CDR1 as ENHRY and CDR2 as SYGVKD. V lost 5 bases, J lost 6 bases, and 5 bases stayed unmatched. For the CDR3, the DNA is TGTGCCATCAGTACCGGACTAGCGACCAATGAGCAGTTCTTC. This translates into CAISTGLATNEQFF.

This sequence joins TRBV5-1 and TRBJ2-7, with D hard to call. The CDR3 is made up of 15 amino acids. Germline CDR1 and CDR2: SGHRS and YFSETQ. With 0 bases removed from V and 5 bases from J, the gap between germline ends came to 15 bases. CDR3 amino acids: CASSLADSGYNEQYF. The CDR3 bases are TGCGCCAGCAGCTTGGCCGATTCAGGTTACAACGAGCAGTACTTC.

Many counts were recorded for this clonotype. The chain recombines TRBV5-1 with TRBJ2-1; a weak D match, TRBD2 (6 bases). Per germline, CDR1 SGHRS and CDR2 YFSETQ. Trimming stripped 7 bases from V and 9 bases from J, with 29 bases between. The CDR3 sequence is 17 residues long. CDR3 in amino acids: CASSTRMSRELGGEQFF. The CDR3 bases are TGCGCCAGCTCGACAAGGATGTCGCGGGAACTTGGCGGTGAGCAGTTCTTC.

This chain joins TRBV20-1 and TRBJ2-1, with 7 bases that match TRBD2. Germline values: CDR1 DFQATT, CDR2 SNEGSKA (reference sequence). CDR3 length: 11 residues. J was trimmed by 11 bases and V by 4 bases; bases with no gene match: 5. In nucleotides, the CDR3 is TGCAGTGCTAACTACGGGGGGAAGCAGTTCTTC. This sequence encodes CSANYGGKQFF.

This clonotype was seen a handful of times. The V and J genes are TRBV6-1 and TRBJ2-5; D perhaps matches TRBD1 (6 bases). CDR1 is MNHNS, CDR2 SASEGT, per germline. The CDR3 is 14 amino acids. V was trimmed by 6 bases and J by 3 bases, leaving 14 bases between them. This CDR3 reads CASRISAGEETQYF. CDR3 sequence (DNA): TGTGCCAGCAGAATATCCGCAGGGGAAGAGACCCAGTACTTC.

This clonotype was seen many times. CDR3 sequence reads: CASSLRSQSSGANVLTF. CDR3 sequence (DNA): TGCGCCAGCAGCCTACGGTCCCAAAGCTCTGGGGCCAACGTCCTGACTTTC. J is TRBJ2-6 and V is TRBV4-3, with D unresolved. V was clipped by 4 bases and J by 0 bases, with 13 bases between them. The CDR3 totals 17 residues. Germline values: CDR1 LGHNA, CDR2 YSLEER.

CDR3 nucleotides: TGCGCCAGCAGTTCTCAGGGGTTCGATGAAAAACTGTTTTTT. This gives the protein CASSSQGFDEKLFF. The V call is TRBV5-1, the J call TRBJ1-4; D perhaps matches TRBD1 (6 bases). Between the trimmed V and J ends, which lost 5 bases and 6 bases, there was a span of 14 bases. In germline, CDR1 is SGHRS, CDR2 YFSETQ. The CDR3 is 14 residues long.

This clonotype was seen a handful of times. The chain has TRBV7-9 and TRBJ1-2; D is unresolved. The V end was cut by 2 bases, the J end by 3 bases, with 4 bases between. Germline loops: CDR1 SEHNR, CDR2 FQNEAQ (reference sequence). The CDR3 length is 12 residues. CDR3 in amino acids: CASSLPDYGYTF. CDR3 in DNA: TGTGCCAGCAGCTTACCAGACTATGGCTACACCTTC.

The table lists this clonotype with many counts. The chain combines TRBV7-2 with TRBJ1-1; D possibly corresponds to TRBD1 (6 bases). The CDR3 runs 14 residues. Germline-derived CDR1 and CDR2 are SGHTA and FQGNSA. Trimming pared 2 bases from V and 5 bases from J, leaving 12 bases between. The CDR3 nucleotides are TGTGCCAGCAGCTTACAGGGGATGGGGACTGAAGCTTTCTTT. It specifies CASSLQGMGTEAFF.

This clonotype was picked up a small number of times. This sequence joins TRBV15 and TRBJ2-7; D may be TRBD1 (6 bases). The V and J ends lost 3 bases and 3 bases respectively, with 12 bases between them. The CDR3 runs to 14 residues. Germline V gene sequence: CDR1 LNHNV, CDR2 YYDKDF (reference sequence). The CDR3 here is CATSRLGTLYEQYF. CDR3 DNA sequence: TGTGCCACCAGCAGGCTTGGGACACTCTACGAGCAGTACTTC.

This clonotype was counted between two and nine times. CDR3 in DNA: TGTGCCAGCTCACCACGTACAGGGGACTGGTACACTGAAGCTTTCTTT. This encodes CASSPRTGDWYTEAFF. The J gene is TRBJ1-1, the V gene TRBV18; 7 bases are a match to TRBD1. Germline trimming cut 1 base from V and 3 bases from J; bases unmatched to any gene: 8. The CDR3 covers 16 residues. The germline CDR1 and CDR2 sequences are KGHSH and LQKENI.

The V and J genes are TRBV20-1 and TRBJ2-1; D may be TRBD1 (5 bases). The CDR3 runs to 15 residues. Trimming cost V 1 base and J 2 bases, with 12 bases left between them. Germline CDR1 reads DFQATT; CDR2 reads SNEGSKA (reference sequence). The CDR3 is CSARGSGSAYNEQFF. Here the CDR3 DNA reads TGCAGTGCTAGAGGTTCAGGGTCGGCCTACAATGAGCAGTTCTTC.

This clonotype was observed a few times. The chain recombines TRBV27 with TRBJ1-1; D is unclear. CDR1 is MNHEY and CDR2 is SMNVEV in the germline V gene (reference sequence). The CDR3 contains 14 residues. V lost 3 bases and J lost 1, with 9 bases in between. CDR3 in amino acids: CASSFYSKNTEAFF. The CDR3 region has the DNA TGTGCCAGCAGTTTTTACAGCAAGAACACTGAAGCTTTCTTT.

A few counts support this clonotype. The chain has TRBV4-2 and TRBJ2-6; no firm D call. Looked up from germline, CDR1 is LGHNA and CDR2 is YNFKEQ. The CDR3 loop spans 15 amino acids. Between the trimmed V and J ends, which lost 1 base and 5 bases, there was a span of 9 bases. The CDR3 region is CASSQVASRANVLTF. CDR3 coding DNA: TGTGCCAGCAGCCAAGTCGCGTCCCGGGCCAACGTCCTGACTTTC.